The 18 T cell receptor beta chains below were found in one sample sequenced in a study of graft-versus-host responses after intestinal transplantation. Measured with immunoSEQ multiplex PCR; TCRdb has only the in-frame clones, and not every one. In the table there are about 120,000 clones, approximately 95% of which are singletons. No antigen has been assigned to these receptors. The starting material was unstimulated CD8+ T cells sorted from spleen or lymph node cells, obtained before intestinal transplant. The receptor set was obtained from a human donor who received an intestinal transplant.

The chain has TRBV19 and TRBJ2-1; TRBD2 matches 11 bases. Germline V lookup: CDR1 LNHDA, CDR2 SQIVND (reference sequence). The CDR3 has 14 residues. The V and J ends lost 3 bases and 8 bases, in that order; junction bases with no gene match: 3. CDR3 loop: CASSITSGSHEQFF. The CDR3 DNA sequence: TGTGCCAGTAGTATTACTAGCGGGAGCCATGAGCAGTTCTTC.

This chain links TRBV19 with TRBJ1-4; D may be TRBD1 (6 bases). Germline CDR1 and CDR2: LNHDA and SQIVND (reference sequence). The CDR3 covers 16 residues. V lost 5 bases and J lost 0, with 13 bases in between. CDR3 nucleotides: TGTGCCAGTAGTGCCCGGGACACTTCAACTAATGAAAAACTGTTTTTT. Amino acid sequence: CASSARDTSTNEKLFF.

This sequence joins TRBV28 and TRBJ2-5; weak D call: TRBD2 (6 bases). Trimming cost V 0 bases and J 3 bases, with 20 bases left between them. This CDR3 is built from 18 residues. Germline loops: CDR1 MDHEN, CDR2 SYDVKM. The CDR3 loop is CASSLCVRPWEEKETQYF. The CDR3 bases are TGTGCCAGCAGTTTATGTGTGAGGCCATGGGAGGAAAAAGAGACCCAGTACTTC.

The chain employs TRBV9 and TRBJ2-7, with 10 positions matching TRBD1. CDR3 length equals 14 residues. Germline CDR1 is SGDLS and CDR2 is YYNGEE. V was clipped by 2 bases and J by 5 bases; unmatched bases: 4. The CDR3 DNA follows: TGTGCCAGCAGCGTGACAGGGGGCATCGACGAGCAGTACTTC. Translated: CASSVTGGIDEQYF.

The rearrangement uses TRBV27 and TRBJ2-1; D is possibly TRBD2 (6 bases). The CDR3 runs 13 residues. V lost 6 bases to trimming and J lost 10 bases, with 16 bases between them. The germline CDR1 and CDR2 sequences are MNHEY and SMNVEV (reference sequence). The CDR3 nucleotides are TGTGCCAGCAGCTTGGGACTCCTCCTCGAGCAGTTCTTC. Its protein is CASSLGLLLEQFF.

DNA for the CDR3: TGTGCCAGCAGCTTAGTGGAGGGAAACACTGAAGCTTTCTTT. Translation: CASSLVEGNTEAFF. The chain uses TRBV7-9 and TRBJ1-1; D gene ambiguous. CDR1 and CDR2 from the germline V gene are SEHNR and FQNEAQ (reference sequence). V gave up 1 base and J gave up 2 bases, with 8 bases separating them. This CDR3 comprises 14 residues.

The chain recombines TRBV5-4 with TRBJ2-7; D is uncertain. Germline CDR1 reads SGHNT; CDR2 reads YYREEE (reference sequence). The CDR3 sequence is 14 residues long. The ends were cut back, 3 bases at V and 5 bases at J, with 15 bases in the middle. CDR3 loop: CASSYLSPGDEQYF. The CDR3 nucleotides read TGTGCCAGCAGCTATTTGAGTCCAGGAGACGAGCAGTACTTC.

V and J are TRBV5-4 and TRBJ2-5, with 10 bases fitting TRBD1. The better agreement between TRBJ2-7 and the DNA end casts doubt on the J call. The germline V gene encodes CDR1 SGHNT and CDR2 YYREEE (reference sequence). The CDR3 is made up of 14 amino acids. The CDR3 region is CASSGWDRGYEQYF. CDR3 DNA: TGTGCCAGCAGCGGATGGGACAGGGGATACGAGCAGTACTTC.

The V and J genes are TRBV19 and TRBJ1-2; the D is unclear. The CDR3 runs 10 residues. V was cut by 9 bases and J by 2 bases, with 4 bases left in between. Germline V lookup: CDR1 LNHDA, CDR2 SQIVND (reference sequence). In DNA form, the CDR3 reads TGTGCCAGAGACAACTATGGCTACACCTTC. Translated, it gives CARDNYGYTF.

This chain links TRBV30 with TRBJ2-5; TRBD2 matches at 7 bases. Germline CDR1 is GTSNPN and CDR2 is SVGIG (reference sequence). The CDR3 spans 14 residues. Trimming removed 4 bases from V and 0 bases from J; junction bases left unmatched: 5. The CDR3 is CAWKLAAYQETQYF. CDR3 DNA sequence: TGTGCCTGGAAGCTAGCGGCGTACCAAGAGACCCAGTACTTC. The variable domain in full, completed from reference TRBV30 and TRBJ2-5, reads SQTIHQWPATLVQPVGSPLSLECTVEGTSNPNLYWYRQAAGRGLQLLFYSVGIGQISSEVPQNLSASRPQDRQFILSSKKLLLSDSGFYLCAWKLAAYQETQYFGPGTRLLVL.

V and J are TRBV9 and TRBJ1-3, with D tentatively TRBD1 (5 bases). Germline V CDR1 and CDR2: SGDLS, YYNGEE. V dropped 4 bases and J dropped 3 bases, with 17 bases sitting between them. The CDR3 covers 16 residues. Here the CDR3 DNA reads TGTGCCAGCAGCAGTTCCACCGGGGCGTATGGAAACACCATATATTTT. It encodes CASSSSTGAYGNTIYF.

V usage is TRBV9 and J usage is TRBJ1-2, with 7 bases lining up with TRBD1. Losses at the gene ends were 0 bases for V and 0 bases for J; bases not matched to a gene: 5. The CDR3 extends over 16 amino acids. Germline V gene data show CDR1 as SGDLS and CDR2 as YYNGEE. For the CDR3, the DNA is TGTGCCAGCAGCGTAGGACAGGGTGAGACTAACTATGGCTACACCTTC. Residues: CASSVGQGETNYGYTF.

J is TRBJ1-2 and V is TRBV7-9; D ambiguous. The CDR3 is 16 residues long. Trimming pared 8 bases from V and 0 bases from J, leaving 19 bases between. Looked up from germline, CDR1 is SEHNR and CDR2 is FQNEAQ (reference sequence). The CDR3, as DNA: TGTGCCAGCTCGCCGCCCATTGCGGGATCTAACTATGGCTACACCTTC. Protein sequence: CASSPPIAGSNYGYTF.

The chain links TRBV30 to TRBJ1-5; D not certain. Looked up from germline, CDR1 is GTSNPN and CDR2 is SVGIG (reference sequence). V shed 2 bases and J shed 7 bases, with 12 bases lying between them. This CDR3 is built from 13 residues. DNA of the CDR3: TGTGCCTGGAGTTTGGTAAATGGACAGCCCCAGCATTTT. This translates into CAWSLVNGQPQHF.

The chain employs TRBV5-6 and TRBJ2-1; the D gene is possibly TRBD2 (5 bases). The CDR3 has 12 amino acids. Trimming pared 4 bases from V and 8 bases from J, leaving 10 bases between. CDR1 SGHDT and CDR2 YYEEEE come from the germline V gene. CDR3 amino acids: CASSPGSDEQFF. The CDR3 nucleotides are TGTGCCAGCAGCCCGGGGAGCGATGAGCAGTTCTTC.

The V and J genes are TRBV19 and TRBJ2-1; no definite D call. Trimming removed 2 bases at V and 3 bases at J, with 2 bases between. Germline V lookup: CDR1 LNHDA, CDR2 SQIVND (reference sequence). The CDR3 loop spans 12 amino acids. The CDR3 DNA follows: TGTGCCAGTAGTATAATCTACAATGAGCAGTTCTTC. Its protein product is CASSIIYNEQFF.

The chain recombines TRBV7-9 with TRBJ2-7; 7 bases map to TRBD2. The junction had 8 bases not matched to a gene; V was cut back by 6 bases and J by 3 bases. CDR1 and CDR2 from the germline V gene are SEHNR and FQNEAQ (reference sequence). This CDR3 has 14 amino acids. The CDR3 DNA is TGTGCCAGCAGTTTTGAGACTAGCTACTACGAGCAGTACTTC. Translation: CASSFETSYYEQYF. The whole variable domain, filled in from reference TRBV7-9 and TRBJ2-7, reads DTGVSQNPRHKITKRGQNVTFRCDPISEHNRLYWYRQTLGQGPEFLTYFQNEAQLEKSRLLSDRFSAERPKGSFSTLEIQRTEQGDSAMYLCASSFETSYYEQYFGPGTRLTVT.

The chain links TRBV30 to TRBJ2-7; D might be TRBD1 or TRBD2, each matching 7 bases. The CDR3 totals 14 residues. Germline V lookup: CDR1 GTSNPN, CDR2 SVGIG (reference sequence). V was trimmed by 5 bases and J by 6 bases, leaving 20 bases between them. The CDR3 reads CAWGRGHFPSEQYF. The CDR3 region has the DNA TGTGCCTGGGGGAGGGGGCACTTTCCCAGCGAGCAGTACTTC.